This T cell receptor (beta chain) was retrieved from a study of blood T cell repertoires in COVID-19. Study-wide background: Material from acute and convalescent COVID-19 was sourced from the United States, Italy and Spain. PBMCs, B-cell-depleted T cells, or T cells provided the cDNA or gDNA that made up the material.

CDR3 length: 16 residues. Germline V gene sequence: CDR1 DFQATT, CDR2 SNEGSKA (reference sequence). Trimming pared 3 bases from V and 3 bases from J, leaving 20 bases between. Study processing details: Reference gene primers were amplified, and this amplification served to estimate nucleated cell counts. Here immunoSEQ multiplex PCR was the method, and the copy in TCRdb shows in-frame clones only, minus some. V, J and clone size are those of that table, while D and trimming were read from the DNA. This table holds hundreds of thousands of clones, roughly 90% found once. V gene TRBV20-1 combines with J gene TRBJ1-1; D not resolved. The clonotype was recovered from a woman aged 40 to 50 who had recovered from COVID-19. Sequencing was done on a sample of PBMCs or T cells enriched from blood (not recorded which). The DNA of the CDR3 is TGCAGTGCTAGTGATCCGGGAATCGGTGGGGACACTGAAGCTTTCTTT. Translated: CSASDPGIGGDTEAFF.